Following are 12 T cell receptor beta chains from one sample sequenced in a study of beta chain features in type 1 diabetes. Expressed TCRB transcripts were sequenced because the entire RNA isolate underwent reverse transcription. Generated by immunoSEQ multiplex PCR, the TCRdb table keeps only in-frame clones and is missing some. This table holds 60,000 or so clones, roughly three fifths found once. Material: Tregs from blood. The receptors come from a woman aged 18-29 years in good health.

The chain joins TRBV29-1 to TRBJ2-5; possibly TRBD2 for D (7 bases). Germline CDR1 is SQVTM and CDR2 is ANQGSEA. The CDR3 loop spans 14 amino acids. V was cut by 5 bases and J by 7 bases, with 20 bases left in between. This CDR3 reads CSVYAEGGRVTQYF. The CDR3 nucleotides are TGCAGCGTTTATGCCGAGGGGGGGCGGGTGACCCAGTACTTC.

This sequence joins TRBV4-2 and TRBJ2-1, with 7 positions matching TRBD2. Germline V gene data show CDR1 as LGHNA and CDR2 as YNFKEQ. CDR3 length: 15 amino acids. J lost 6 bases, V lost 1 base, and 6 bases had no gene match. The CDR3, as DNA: TGTGCCAGCAGCCAAGGCGGGAGTAGAACCAATGAGCAGTTCTTC. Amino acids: CASSQGGSRTNEQFF.

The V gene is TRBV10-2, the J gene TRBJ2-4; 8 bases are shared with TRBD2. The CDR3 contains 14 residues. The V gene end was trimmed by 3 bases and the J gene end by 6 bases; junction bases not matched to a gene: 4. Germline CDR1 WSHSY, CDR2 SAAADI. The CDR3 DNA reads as TGCGCCAGCAGTGATGTAGCGGGACGAAACATTCAGTACTTC. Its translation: CASSDVAGRNIQYF.

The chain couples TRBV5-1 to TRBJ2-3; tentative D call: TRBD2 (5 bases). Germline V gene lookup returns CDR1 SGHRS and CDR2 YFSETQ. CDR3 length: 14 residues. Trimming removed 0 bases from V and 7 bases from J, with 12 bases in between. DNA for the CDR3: TGCGCCAGCAGCTTGGCACGGGGATGGAATACGCAGTATTTT. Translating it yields CASSLARGWNTQYF. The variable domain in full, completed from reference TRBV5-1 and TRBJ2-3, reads KAGVTQTPRYLIKTRGQQVTLSCSPISGHRSVSWYQQTPGQGLQFLFEYFSETQRNKGNFPGRFSGRQFSNSRSEMNVSTLELGDSALYLCASSLARGWNTQYFGPGTRLTVL.

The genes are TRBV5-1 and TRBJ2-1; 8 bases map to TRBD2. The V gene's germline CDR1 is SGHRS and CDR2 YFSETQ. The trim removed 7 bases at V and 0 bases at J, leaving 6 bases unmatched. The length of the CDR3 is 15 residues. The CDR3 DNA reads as TGCGCCAGCGTCCTAGGGACTAGCTCCTACAATGAGCAGTTCTTC. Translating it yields CASVLGTSSYNEQFF.

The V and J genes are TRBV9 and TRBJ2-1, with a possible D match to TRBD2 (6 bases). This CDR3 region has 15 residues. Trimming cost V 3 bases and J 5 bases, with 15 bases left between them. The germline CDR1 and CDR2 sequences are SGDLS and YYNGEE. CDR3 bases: TGTGCCAGCAGCGGAGGAGGGGCCCCCGACAATGAGCAGTTCTTC. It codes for CASSGGGAPDNEQFF.

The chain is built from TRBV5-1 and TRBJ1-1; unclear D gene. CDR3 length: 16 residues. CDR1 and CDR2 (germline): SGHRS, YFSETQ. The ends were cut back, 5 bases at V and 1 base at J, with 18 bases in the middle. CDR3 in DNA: TGCGCCAGCAGGGCTGGAGGCGGGCGGCCGAACACTGAAGCTTTCTTT. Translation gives CASRAGGGRPNTEAFF. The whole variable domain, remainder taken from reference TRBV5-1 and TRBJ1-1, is KAGVTQTPRYLIKTRGQQVTLSCSPISGHRSVSWYQQTPGQGLQFLFEYFSETQRNKGNFPGRFSGRQFSNSRSEMNVSTLELGDSALYLCASRAGGGRPNTEAFFGQGTRLTVV.

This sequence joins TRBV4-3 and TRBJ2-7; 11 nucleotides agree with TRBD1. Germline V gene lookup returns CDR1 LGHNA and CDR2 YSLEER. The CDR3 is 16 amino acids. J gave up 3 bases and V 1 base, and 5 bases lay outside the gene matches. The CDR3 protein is CASSQGLGTGGYEQYF. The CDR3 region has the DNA TGCGCCAGCAGCCAAGGTCTCGGGACAGGGGGCTACGAGCAGTACTTC.

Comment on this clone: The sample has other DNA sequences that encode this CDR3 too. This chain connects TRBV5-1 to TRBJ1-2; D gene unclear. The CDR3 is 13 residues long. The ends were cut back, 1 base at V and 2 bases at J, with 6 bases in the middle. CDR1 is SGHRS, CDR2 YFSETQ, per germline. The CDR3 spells CASSLTANYGYTF. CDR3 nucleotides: TGCGCCAGCAGCTTGACAGCCAACTATGGCTACACCTTC.

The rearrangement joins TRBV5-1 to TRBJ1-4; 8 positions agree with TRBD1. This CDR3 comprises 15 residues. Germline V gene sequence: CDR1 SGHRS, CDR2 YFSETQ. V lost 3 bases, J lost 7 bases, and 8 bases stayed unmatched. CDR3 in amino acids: CASSSTDRVFEKLFF. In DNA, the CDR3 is TGCGCCAGCAGCTCGACGGACAGGGTATTTGAAAAACTGTTTTTT.

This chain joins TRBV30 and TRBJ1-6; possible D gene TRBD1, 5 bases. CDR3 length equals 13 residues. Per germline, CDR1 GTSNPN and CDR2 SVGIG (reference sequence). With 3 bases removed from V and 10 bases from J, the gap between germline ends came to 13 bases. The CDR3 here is CAWRVSRESPLHF. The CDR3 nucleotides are TGTGCCTGGAGAGTGAGCAGGGAATCACCCCTCCACTTT.

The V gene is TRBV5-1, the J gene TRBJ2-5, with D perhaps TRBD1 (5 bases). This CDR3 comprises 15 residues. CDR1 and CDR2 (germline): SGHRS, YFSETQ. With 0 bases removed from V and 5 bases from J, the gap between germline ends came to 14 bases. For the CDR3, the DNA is TGCGCCAGCAGCTTGGCCTGGGGCCGGCGGGAGACCCAGTACTTC. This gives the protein CASSLAWGRRETQYF.